This TCR beta chain was found in a study of cytomegalovirus exposure and HLA in healthy donors. Study information: Within an early data release were about 85 million unique TCRs drawn from HLA-typed donors.

A note on this clone: What it binds is unknown.

The PCR used 60 Vbeta and 13 Jbeta primers. The method was immunoSEQ multiplex PCR; TCRdb's version includes in-frame clones alone and lacks a portion of them. This sample's table reports around 50,000 clones. Study-wide results and limits: Diagnosis of cytomegalovirus status made by the classifier reportedly showed high specificity and sensitivity.

Germline V gene lookup returns CDR1 SGHTA and CDR2 FQGNSA. Unmatched junction bases numbered 8, after V lost 3 bases and J lost 10 bases. The CDR3 has 14 amino acids. V and J are TRBV7-2 and TRBJ2-1; 8 bases line up with TRBD2. The specimen sequenced was PBMCs. This sequence originates from a woman aged 30 to 39 in good health and CMV-seropositive. CDR3 in DNA: TGTGCCAGCAGCTTGATAGCGGGAACGCGCGAGCAGTTCTTC. It specifies CASSLIAGTREQFF.